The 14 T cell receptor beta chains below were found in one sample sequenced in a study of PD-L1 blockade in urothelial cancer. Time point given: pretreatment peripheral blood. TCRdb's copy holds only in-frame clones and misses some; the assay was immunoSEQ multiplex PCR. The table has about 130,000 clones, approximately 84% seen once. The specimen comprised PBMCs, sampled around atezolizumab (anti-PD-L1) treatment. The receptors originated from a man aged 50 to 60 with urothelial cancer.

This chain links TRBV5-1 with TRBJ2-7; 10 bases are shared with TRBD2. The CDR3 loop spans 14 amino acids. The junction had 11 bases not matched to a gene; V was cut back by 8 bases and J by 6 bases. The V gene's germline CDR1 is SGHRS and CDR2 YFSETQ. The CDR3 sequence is CASTITSGTGEQYF. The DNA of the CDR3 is TGCGCCAGTACTATCACTAGCGGGACGGGCGAGCAGTACTTC.

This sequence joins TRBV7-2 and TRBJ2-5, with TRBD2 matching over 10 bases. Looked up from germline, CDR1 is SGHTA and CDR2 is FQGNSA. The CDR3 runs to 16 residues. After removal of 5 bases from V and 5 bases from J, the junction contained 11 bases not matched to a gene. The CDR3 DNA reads TGTGCCAGCAGCCTGAGTAGCGGGAGGTCCTGGGAGACCCAGTACTTC. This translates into CASSLSSGRSWETQYF.

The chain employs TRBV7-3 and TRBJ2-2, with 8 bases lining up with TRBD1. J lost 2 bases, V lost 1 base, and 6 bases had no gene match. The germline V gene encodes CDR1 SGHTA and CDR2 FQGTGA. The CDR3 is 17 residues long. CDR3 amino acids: CASSLIPGQVNTGELFF. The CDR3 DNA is TGTGCCAGCAGCTTAATTCCGGGACAGGTTAACACCGGGGAGCTGTTTTTT. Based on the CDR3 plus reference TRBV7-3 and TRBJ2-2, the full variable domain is GAGVSQTPSNKVTEKGKYVELRCDPISGHTALYWYRQSLGQGPEFLIYFQGTGAADDSGLPNDRFFAVRPEGSVSTLKIQRTERGDSAVYLCASSLIPGQVNTGELFFGEGSRLTVL.

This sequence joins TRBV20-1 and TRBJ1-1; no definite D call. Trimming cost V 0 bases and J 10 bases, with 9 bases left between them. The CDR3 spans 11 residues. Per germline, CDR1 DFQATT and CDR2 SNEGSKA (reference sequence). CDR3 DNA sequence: TGCAGTGCTAGAGATTTTCGGGGAGCTTTCTTT. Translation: CSARDFRGAFF.

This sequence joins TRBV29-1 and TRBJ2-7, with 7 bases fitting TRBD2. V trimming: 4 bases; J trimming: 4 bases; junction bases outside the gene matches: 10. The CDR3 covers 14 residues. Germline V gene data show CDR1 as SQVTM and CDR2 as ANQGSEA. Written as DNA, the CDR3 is TGCAGCGTTGTAGAGGGCGGGAGTGGGTACGAGCAGTACTTC. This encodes CSVVEGGSGYEQYF.

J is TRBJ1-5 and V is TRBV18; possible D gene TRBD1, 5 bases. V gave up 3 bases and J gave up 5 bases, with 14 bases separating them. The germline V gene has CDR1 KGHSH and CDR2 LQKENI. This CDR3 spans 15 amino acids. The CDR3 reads CASSPTSGLHQPQHF. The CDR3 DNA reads TGTGCCAGCTCACCTACCTCAGGGCTTCATCAGCCCCAGCATTTT. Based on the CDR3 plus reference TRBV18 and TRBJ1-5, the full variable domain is NAGVMQNPRHLVRRRGQEARLRCSPMKGHSHVYWYRQLPEEGLKFMVYLQKENIIDESGMPKERFSAEFPKEGPSILRIQQVVRGDSAAYFCASSPTSGLHQPQHFGDGTRLSIL.

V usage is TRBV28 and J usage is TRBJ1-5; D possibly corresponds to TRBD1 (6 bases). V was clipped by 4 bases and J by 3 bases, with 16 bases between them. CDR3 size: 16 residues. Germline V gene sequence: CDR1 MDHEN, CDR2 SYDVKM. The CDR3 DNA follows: TGTGCCAGCAGTTCAGGACGGCGACAGGTCAATCAGCCCCAGCATTTT. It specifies CASSSGRRQVNQPQHF.

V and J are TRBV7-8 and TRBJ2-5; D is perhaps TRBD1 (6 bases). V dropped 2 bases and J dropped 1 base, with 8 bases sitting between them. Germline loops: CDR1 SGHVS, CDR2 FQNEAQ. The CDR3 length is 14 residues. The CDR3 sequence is CASSLWDTQETQYF. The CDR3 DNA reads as TGTGCCAGCAGCTTATGGGACACCCAAGAGACCCAGTACTTC.

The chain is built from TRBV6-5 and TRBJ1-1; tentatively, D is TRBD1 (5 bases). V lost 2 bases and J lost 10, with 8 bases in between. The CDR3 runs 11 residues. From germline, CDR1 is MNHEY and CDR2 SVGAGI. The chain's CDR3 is CASSYGGRAFF. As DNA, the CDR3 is TGTGCCAGCAGTTACGGGGGGAGAGCTTTCTTT.

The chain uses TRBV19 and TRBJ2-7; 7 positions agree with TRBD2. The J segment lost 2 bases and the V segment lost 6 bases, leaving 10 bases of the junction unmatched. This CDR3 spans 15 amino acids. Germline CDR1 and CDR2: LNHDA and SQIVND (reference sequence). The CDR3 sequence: CASRPYWEGTYEQYF. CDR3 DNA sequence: TGTGCCAGTAGACCCTATTGGGAGGGCACCTACGAGCAGTACTTC.

The CDR3 nucleotides are TGTGCCTGGAGTGGGCTGCTCGGGGCTTTCTTT. As protein: CAWSGLLGAFF. The V call is TRBV30, the J call TRBJ1-1; no reliable D call. This CDR3 contains 11 residues. From germline, CDR1 is GTSNPN and CDR2 SVGIG (reference sequence). Trimming removed 1 base from V and 11 bases from J, with 11 bases in between.

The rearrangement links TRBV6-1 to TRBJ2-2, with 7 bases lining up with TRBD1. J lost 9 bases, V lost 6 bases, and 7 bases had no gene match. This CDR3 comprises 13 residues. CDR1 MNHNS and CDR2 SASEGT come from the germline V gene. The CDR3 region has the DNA TGTGCCAGCAGAGAGGGACAGTTCAGGGAGCTGTTTTTT. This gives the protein CASREGQFRELFF.

CDR3 residues: CASSPRPTSVEQFF. For the CDR3, the DNA is TGTGCCAGCAGCCCAAGGCCGACTAGCGTTGAGCAGTTCTTC. The V gene is TRBV7-3, the J gene TRBJ2-1, with 8 bases that match TRBD2. The J segment lost 9 bases and the V segment lost 5 bases, leaving 9 bases of the junction unmatched. Germline CDR1 reads SGHTA; CDR2 reads FQGTGA. The CDR3 contains 14 residues.

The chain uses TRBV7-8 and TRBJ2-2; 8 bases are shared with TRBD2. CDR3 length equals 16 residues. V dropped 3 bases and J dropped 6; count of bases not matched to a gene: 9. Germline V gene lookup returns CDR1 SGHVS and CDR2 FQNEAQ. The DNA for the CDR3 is TGTGCCAGCAGCTTCCGGAGCGGGAGAGCGTCCGGGGAGCTGTTTTTT. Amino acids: CASSFRSGRASGELFF.